Listed below are T cell receptor beta chains from one sample, sequenced in a study of T-cell memory formation after mild COVID-19. TCRdb re-called the 5' RACE reads through MiXCR, storing one row per CDR3 protein. The profile shows approximately 300,000 distinct CDR3 sequences, 15% to 20% of them singletons. Sequencing was performed on PBMCs or a T cell subset sorted from them (not recorded which). The source of these receptors is a man aged 18 to 30 who had mild COVID-19 (a few samples of this study predate the infection). Cell type and time point are not known. The CDR3 runs from the conserved cysteine through the conserved F or W. D genes are given only for firm matches. Clone size appears in some rows only: once, few, many, or a class for an expanded clone.

J: TRBJ2-7
size: many
V: TRBV2
D: NA
DNA: TGTGCCAGCAGTCTCCGACAGGCCGACGAGCAGTACTTC
CDR3: CASSLRQADEQYF

J: TRBJ2-5
size: few
V: TRBV15
D: NA
DNA: TGTGCCACCAGAAAAGCGTTCCAAGAGACCCAGTACTTC
CDR3: CATRKAFQETQYF

J: TRBJ2-3
size: NA
V: TRBV6-5
D: NA
DNA: TGTGCCAGCAGTGCCCCGGGGCCCGGCACAGATACGCAGTATTTT
CDR3: CASSAPGPGTDTQYF

J: TRBJ2-5
size: few
V: TRBV5-1
D: NA
DNA: TGCGCCAGCGGAACCCAGGGGAGAGAGGAGACCCAGTACTTC
CDR3: CASGTQGREETQYF

J: TRBJ1-1
size: NA
V: TRBV6-5
D: NA
DNA: TGTGCCAGCAGTTACACCCCTGACAGAAACACTGAAGCTTTCTTT
CDR3: CASSYTPDRNTEAFF

J: TRBJ1-3
size: NA
V: TRBV20-1
D: TRBD1
DNA: TGCAGTGCTGGAGACAGGGAGGCAATTGGAAACACCATATATTTT
CDR3: CSAGDREAIGNTIYF

J: TRBJ1-3
size: NA
V: TRBV3-1
D: NA
DNA: TGTGCCAGCAGCCAAGACAACTCTGGAAACACCATATATTTT
CDR3: CASSQDNSGNTIYF

J: TRBJ1-6
size: NA
V: TRBV6-5
D: NA
DNA: TGTGCCAGCAGTGCCCAGGACAGAGCCTTTAATTCACCCCTCCACTTT
CDR3: CASSAQDRAFNSPLHF

J: TRBJ2-1
size: NA
V: TRBV12-5
D: NA
DNA: TGTGCTAGTGGTTTTGGAGGGGTTGAGCAGTTCTTC
CDR3: CASGFGGVEQFF

J: TRBJ2-1
size: NA
V: TRBV20-1
D: TRBD2
DNA: TGCAGTGCTCGGGGGGCCTCGACTAGCGGGGAATACAATGAGCAGTTCTTC
CDR3: CSARGASTSGEYNEQFF

J: TRBJ1-2
size: NA
V: TRBV27
D: NA
DNA: TGTGCCAGCAGGACATTGAGGGGGGGTACAGATGGCTACACCTTC
CDR3: CASRTLRGGTDGYTF

J: TRBJ2-3
size: NA
V: TRBV4-1
D: NA
DNA: TGCGCCAGCAGCCGGGGAGTCCTACTGGAGGCAGATACGCAGTATTTT
CDR3: CASSRGVLLEADTQYF

J: TRBJ1-5
size: NA
V: TRBV6-5
D: NA
DNA: TGTGCCAGCAGCCCAGGGACACCCCAGCATTTT
CDR3: CASSPGTPQHF

J: TRBJ2-7
size: few
V: TRBV4-2
D: TRBD1
DNA: TGTGCCAGCAGCCAGGCCCGGGACAGGGGCTACGAGCAGTACTTC
CDR3: CASSQARDRGYEQYF

J: TRBJ2-1
size: NA
V: TRBV5-1
D: NA
DNA: TGCGCCAGCAGCTTTGGAACGAGTGATGAGCAGTTCTTC
CDR3: CASSFGTSDEQFF

J: TRBJ1-2
size: NA
V: TRBV12-3/TRBV12-4
D: NA
DNA: TGTGCCAGCAGACAGGGACATGGCTACACCTTC
CDR3: CASRQGHGYTF

J: TRBJ1-2
size: few
V: TRBV5-1
D: TRBD1
DNA: TGCGCCAGCAGCCGGGGACAGTCCTCAGCTAACTATGGCTACACCTTC
CDR3: CASSRGQSSANYGYTF

J: TRBJ2-3
size: NA
V: TRBV5-5
D: TRBD1
DNA: TGTGCCAGCAGCCGGGACAGGGGGGGTTCAGATACGCAGTATTTT
CDR3: CASSRDRGGSDTQYF

J: TRBJ1-2
size: few
V: TRBV4-3
D: TRBD1
DNA: TGCGCCAGCAGCCAAGAGACAGGGGGGGACTATGGCTACACCTTC
CDR3: CASSQETGGDYGYTF

J: TRBJ1-1
size: NA
V: TRBV20-1
D: NA
DNA: TGCAGTGCTAGAGACCAGGGTGACACTGAAGCTTTCTTT
CDR3: CSARDQGDTEAFF

J: TRBJ1-1
size: many
V: TRBV7-9
D: NA
DNA: TGTGCCAGCAGCTCTCGGGGGGGCCGGTGGACTGAAGCTTTCTTT
CDR3: CASSSRGGRWTEAFF

J: TRBJ1-2
size: few
V: TRBV11-2
D: NA
DNA: TGTGCCAGCAGCTTGGGGCAGTCTAACTATGGCTACACCTTC
CDR3: CASSLGQSNYGYTF

J: TRBJ1-3
size: few
V: TRBV6-1
D: NA
DNA: TGTGCCAGCAGCGGGGGGGGCTCTGGAAACACCATATATTTT
CDR3: CASSGGGSGNTIYF

J: TRBJ1-1
size: few
V: TRBV28
D: TRBD1
DNA: TGTGCCAGCAGCTACCACCGGACAGGGGGCGAGGACACTGAAGCTTTCTTT
CDR3: CASSYHRTGGEDTEAFF

J: TRBJ1-2
size: NA
V: TRBV7-9
D: NA
DNA: TGTGCCAGCACCGGGGTTTGGGGCTATGGCTACACCTTC
CDR3: CASTGVWGYGYTF

J: TRBJ2-5
size: NA
V: TRBV3-1
D: TRBD2
DNA: TGTGCCAGCAGCCAACGAGGACTAGGGGAGACCCAGTACTTC
CDR3: CASSQRGLGETQYF

J: TRBJ1-1
size: NA
V: TRBV20-1
D: TRBD1
DNA: TGCAGTACCCGGACAGGGGGGACTGAAGCTTTCTTT
CDR3: CSTRTGGTEAFF